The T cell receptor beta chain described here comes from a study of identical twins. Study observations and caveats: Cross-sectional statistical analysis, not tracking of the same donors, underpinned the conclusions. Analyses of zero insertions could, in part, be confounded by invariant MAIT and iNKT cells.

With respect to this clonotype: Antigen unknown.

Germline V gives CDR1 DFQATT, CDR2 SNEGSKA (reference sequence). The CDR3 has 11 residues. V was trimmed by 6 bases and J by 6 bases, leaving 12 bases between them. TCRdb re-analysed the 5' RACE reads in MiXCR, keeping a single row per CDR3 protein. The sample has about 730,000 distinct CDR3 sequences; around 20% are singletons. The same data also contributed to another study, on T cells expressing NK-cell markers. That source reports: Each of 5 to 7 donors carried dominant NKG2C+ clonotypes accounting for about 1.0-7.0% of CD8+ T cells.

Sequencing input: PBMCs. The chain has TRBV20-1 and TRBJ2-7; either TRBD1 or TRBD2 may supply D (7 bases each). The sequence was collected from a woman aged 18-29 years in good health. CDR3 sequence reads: CSAGRGLEQYF. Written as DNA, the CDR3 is TGCAGTGCAGGGAGGGGGCTCGAGCAGTACTTC.